A single sample gave rise to the 28 T cell receptor beta chains below, sequenced in a study of T cell responses to AZD1222 COVID-19 vaccine. TCRdb's table, derived via immunoSEQ multiplex PCR, lists solely in-frame clones and lacks some. The sample has some 100,000 clones; roughly nine tenths are singletons. The sample consisted of peripheral blood, taken on day 0 of AZD1222 vaccination. These receptors originate from an adult in good health.

CDR3 sequence (DNA): TGCGCCAGCAGCCCCGGGAGGGGGGCGGGGCCCTACGAGCAGTACTTC. This translates into CASSPGRGAGPYEQYF. The chain links TRBV4-3 to TRBJ2-7, with 8 nucleotides matching TRBD2. Germline CDR1 is LGHNA and CDR2 is YSLEER. The junction had 10 bases not matched to a gene; V was cut back by 4 bases and J by 2 bases. CDR3 size: 16 residues.

The chain has TRBV4-1 and TRBJ1-2; D ambiguous. The germline V and J ends were trimmed by 0 bases and 5 bases, with 10 bases remaining between them. This CDR3 spans 14 amino acids. The germline V gene has CDR1 MGHRA and CDR2 YSYEKL. CDR3: CASSQDRVGYGYTF. The CDR3 region has the DNA TGCGCCAGCAGCCAAGATCGGGTCGGATATGGCTACACCTTC.

V gene TRBV9 combines with J gene TRBJ2-1, with 15 bases identical to TRBD2. CDR1 and CDR2 (germline): SGDLS, YYNGEE. The CDR3 length is 16 residues. Losses at the gene ends were 0 bases for V and 11 bases for J; bases not matched to a gene: 6. The CDR3 region has the DNA TGTGCCAGCAGCGTAGATGTAGGGACTAGCGGGAGGAAGCAGTTCTTC. This gives the protein CASSVDVGTSGRKQFF.

The chain carries TRBV30 and TRBJ1-5; TRBD1 matches 9 bases. CDR1 is GTSNPN and CDR2 is SVGIG in the germline V gene (reference sequence). The J segment lost 0 bases and the V segment lost 1 base, leaving 4 bases of the junction unmatched. The CDR3 runs to 16 residues. The CDR3 DNA reads TGTGCCTGGAGTGGCTTGACAGGGGGTAGCAATCAGCCCCAGCATTTT. Amino acids: CAWSGLTGGSNQPQHF.

The rearrangement joins TRBV12-5 to TRBJ2-1, with TRBD2 as a possible D gene (5 bases). CDR3 length: 17 residues. The germline V gene encodes CDR1 LGHNT and CDR2 FRNRAP. The V end was cut by 5 bases, the J end by 3 bases, with 20 bases between. The CDR3 loop is CASGTSGLAGIYNEQFF. CDR3 nucleotide sequence: TGTGCTAGTGGTACCTCCGGCCTAGCCGGTATCTACAATGAGCAGTTCTTC.

This clone was observed once. The chain links TRBV12-5 to TRBJ1-2; D gene ambiguous. Between the trimmed V and J ends, which lost 1 base and 9 bases, there was a span of 9 bases. The CDR3 consists of 12 residues. Germline V gene lookup returns CDR1 LGHNT and CDR2 FRNRAP. CDR3 loop: CASGLGSLSYTF. As DNA, the CDR3 is TGTGCTAGTGGTTTGGGCAGCCTTAGCTACACCTTC.

The chain is built from TRBV30 and TRBJ2-4; TRBD2 is a possible D gene (6 bases). The germline CDR1 and CDR2 sequences are GTSNPN and SVGIG (reference sequence). The germline V and J ends were trimmed by 0 bases and 9 bases, with 15 bases remaining between them. The CDR3 is 14 residues long. CDR3 loop: CAWSVTRGAGIQYF. CDR3 nucleotide sequence: TGTGCCTGGAGTGTAACCCGCGGGGCGGGCATTCAGTACTTC.

The genes are TRBV6-5 and TRBJ1-1; D unresolved. Germline V gene data show CDR1 as MNHEY and CDR2 as SVGAGI. CDR3 length: 13 residues. Deletions cut 2 bases from V and 4 bases from J, with 8 bases between. The CDR3 sequence: CASSYSGATEAFF. The CDR3 DNA is TGTGCCAGCAGTTACAGCGGCGCCACTGAAGCTTTCTTT.

The chain has TRBV2 and TRBJ2-6; TRBD1 might be the D (5 bases). The CDR3 runs 15 residues. Germline V gene lookup returns CDR1 SNHLY and CDR2 FYNNEI. V lost 8 bases to trimming and J lost 5 bases, with 16 bases between them. The CDR3 nucleotides are TGTGCCAGCCATCTGGACAACATGAGGGCCAACGTCCTGACTTTC. This sequence encodes CASHLDNMRANVLTF. Full variable domain (remainder filled in from reference TRBV2 and TRBJ2-6): EPEVTQTPSHQVTQMGQEVILRCVPISNHLYFYWYRQILGQKVEFLVSFYNNEISEKSEIFDDQFSVERPDGSNFTLKIRSTKLEDSAMYFCASHLDNMRANVLTFGAGSRLTVL.

CDR3 protein: CASSLGAGNNEKLFF. The DNA of the CDR3 is TGCGCCAGCAGCTTGGGGGCAGGGAATAATGAAAAACTGTTTTTT. The rearrangement links TRBV5-1 to TRBJ1-4, with D possibly matching TRBD1 (5 bases). Germline values: CDR1 SGHRS, CDR2 YFSETQ. The V gene lost 0 bases and the J gene lost 4 bases, with 10 bases spanning the gap. The CDR3 contains 15 residues.

A note on this clone: One end of the junction varies from germline; a read error may be responsible. The chain uses TRBV15 and TRBJ2-1; 12 positions match TRBD2. Germline assignment: CDR1 LNHNV and CDR2 YYDKDF (reference sequence). The CDR3 spans 15 residues. The CDR3 loop is CATSIGLAGHNELFF. The DNA for the CDR3 is TGTGCCACCAGCATCGGACTAGCGGGGCACAATGAGCTGTTCTTC.

This clone came up a few times. J is TRBJ2-2 and V is TRBV7-9; TRBD1 matches at 8 bases. Per germline, CDR1 SEHNR and CDR2 FQNEAQ (reference sequence). The CDR3 is 16 residues long. V shed 4 bases, J shed 1 base, and the junction held 5 bases outside the gene matches. CDR3 in amino acids: CASSSPGQVNTGELFF. The CDR3 nucleotides are TGTGCCAGCAGCTCCCCGGGACAGGTGAACACCGGGGAGCTGTTTTTT.

This chain uses TRBV18 with TRBJ1-1; D is unresolved. This CDR3 comprises 13 residues. Looked up from germline, CDR1 is KGHSH and CDR2 is LQKENI. Trimming stripped 1 base from V and 4 bases from J, with 7 bases between. The CDR3 coding sequence is TGTGCCAGCTCACCACTGGAGGGCACTGAAGCTTTCTTT. Encoded protein: CASSPLEGTEAFF.

The chain joins TRBV6-5 to TRBJ2-7; 8 nucleotides agree with TRBD2. The CDR3 spans 15 residues. Germline V gene data show CDR1 as MNHEY and CDR2 as SVGAGI. V gave up 0 bases and J gave up 0 bases; unmatched junction bases: 1. The CDR3 loop is CASSYSGTSSYEQYF. CDR3 nucleotides: TGTGCCAGCAGTTACTCGGGGACTAGCTCCTACGAGCAGTACTTC.

V usage is TRBV11-2 and J usage is TRBJ2-3; a possible D gene is TRBD1 (6 bases). This CDR3 is 15 amino acids long. V was cut by 8 bases and J by 0 bases, with 15 bases left in between. The germline gives CDR1 SGHAT, CDR2 FQNNGV. The CDR3 DNA is TGTGCCAGCGGGGGACGGACAGATAGCACAGATACGCAGTATTTT. Translated, it gives CASGGRTDSTDTQYF.

The rearrangement links TRBV18 to TRBJ2-5, with 7 bases fitting TRBD1. V shed 3 bases and J 4 bases; nucleotides not matched to a gene: 8. Germline CDR1 KGHSH, CDR2 LQKENI. The CDR3 is 15 amino acids. In nucleotides, the CDR3 is TGTGCCAGCTCACCCGAACTGACAGGGTCAGAGACCCAGTACTTC. It yields the protein CASSPELTGSETQYF.

This clone was counted once. The rearrangement links TRBV7-2 to TRBJ1-5; 7 bases agree with TRBD1. V gave up 3 bases and J gave up 0 bases; unmatched junction bases: 8. The CDR3 is 17 residues long. Germline assignment: CDR1 SGHTA and CDR2 FQGNSA. CDR3 in DNA: TGTGCCAGCAGCTTGAGTCCCGGGACAGTTAGCAATCAGCCCCAGCATTTT. It translates to CASSLSPGTVSNQPQHF.

V gene TRBV19 combines with J gene TRBJ1-1; possibly TRBD1 for D (5 bases). Germline CDR1 LNHDA, CDR2 SQIVND (reference sequence). The CDR3 has 15 residues. The V end was cut by 5 bases, the J end by 6 bases, with 19 bases between. CDR3 sequence reads: CASSSARAGDAEAFF. The CDR3 DNA is TGTGCCAGTAGTTCAGCCCGCGCGGGGGATGCTGAAGCTTTCTTT.

This clone was detected once. This chain connects TRBV7-2 to TRBJ1-6; D perhaps matches TRBD1 (5 bases). The V and J ends lost 1 base and 9 bases respectively, with 19 bases between them. Germline V gene sequence: CDR1 SGHTA, CDR2 FQGNSA. The CDR3 runs to 17 residues. CDR3 sequence reads: CASSLEGVGGSGSPLHF. Written as DNA, the CDR3 is TGTGCCAGCAGCTTAGAAGGCGTTGGGGGTTCCGGTTCACCCCTCCACTTT. The full variable domain, with the rest looked up from reference TRBV7-2 and TRBJ1-6, is GAGVSQSPSNKVTEKGKDVELRCDPISGHTALYWYRQSLGQGLEFLIYFQGNSAPDKSGLPSDRFSAERTGGSVSTLTIQRTQQEDSAVYLCASSLEGVGGSGSPLHFGNGTRLTVT.

The V and J genes are TRBV5-8 and TRBJ2-5; 11 bases align to TRBD2. The V and J ends lost 5 bases and 4 bases, in that order; junction bases with no gene match: 16. Germline V lookup: CDR1 SGHTS, CDR2 YDEGEE. The CDR3 loop spans 18 amino acids. Written as DNA, the CDR3 is TGTGCCAGCAGATCTGGGCGAATTAGCGGGGGGGCTGGAGAGACCCAGTACTTC. Its protein product is CASRSGRISGGAGETQYF.

V gene TRBV5-4 combines with J gene TRBJ2-7; 8 nucleotides line up with TRBD2. V was clipped by 4 bases and J by 7 bases; unmatched bases: 10. Germline-derived CDR1 and CDR2 are SGHNT and YYREEE (reference sequence). The CDR3 is 14 residues long. CDR3 in DNA: TGTGCCAGCAGCCTTGGGCGGGGACTAGGGGAGCAGTACTTC. Translated: CASSLGRGLGEQYF.

V usage is TRBV18 and J usage is TRBJ1-2, with D unclear. The length of the CDR3 is 14 residues. Per the germline V gene, CDR1 is KGHSH and CDR2 is LQKENI. V shed 1 base and J shed 6 bases, with 12 bases lying between them. Here the CDR3 reads CASSPQGPTDGYTF. CDR3 DNA: TGTGCCAGCTCACCACAGGGCCCCACGGATGGCTACACCTTC.

By its share, this clone is medium-sized. The chain employs TRBV4-3 and TRBJ1-5; no clear D gene. V shed 1 base and J shed 6 bases, with 10 bases lying between them. From germline, CDR1 is LGHNA and CDR2 YSLEER. The CDR3 has 14 amino acids. CDR3 protein: CASSQAHSGQPQHF. CDR3 nucleotides: TGCGCCAGCAGCCAAGCCCACAGCGGTCAGCCCCAGCATTTT.

The chain uses TRBV28 and TRBJ1-4; possible D gene TRBD1, 6 bases. With 3 bases removed from V and 8 bases from J, the gap between germline ends came to 13 bases. The length of the CDR3 is 14 residues. Germline V gives CDR1 MDHEN, CDR2 SYDVKM. CDR3 amino acids: CASSLWGRAEKLFF. In DNA form, the CDR3 reads TGTGCCAGCAGTTTGTGGGGGCGCGCCGAAAAACTGTTTTTT.

This rearrangement joins TRBV29-1 to TRBJ1-1, with TRBD1 identical over 7 bases. The CDR3 is made up of 12 amino acids. With 7 bases clipped from V and 8 bases from J, the junction kept 10 bases outside the gene matches. CDR1 and CDR2 (germline): SQVTM, ANQGSEA. The chain's CDR3 is CSADSGTVEAFF. CDR3 nucleotides: TGCAGCGCTGACTCCGGGACAGTGGAAGCTTTCTTT.

The rearrangement links TRBV12-3 or TRBV12-4 to TRBJ1-6, with D unclear. Trimming stripped 2 bases from V and 11 bases from J, with 10 bases between. The CDR3 is 13 residues long. CDR3 DNA: TGTGCCAGCAGTTTAAATACGGTAGCACCCCTCCACTTT. Its protein is CASSLNTVAPLHF.

The CDR3 region is CASSPRLAHTTDTQYF. CDR3 nucleotides: TGTGCCAGCTCACCGAGACTAGCCCATACCACAGATACGCAGTATTTT. The V gene is TRBV18, the J gene TRBJ2-3; 7 nucleotides line up with TRBD2. The germline V gene encodes CDR1 KGHSH and CDR2 LQKENI. The length of the CDR3 is 16 residues. Losses at the gene ends were 3 bases for V and 2 bases for J; bases not matched to a gene: 8.

The V gene is TRBV9, the J gene TRBJ2-1; perhaps D is TRBD1 or TRBD2 (5 bases each). Germline values: CDR1 SGDLS, CDR2 YYNGEE. The CDR3 extends over 14 amino acids. V was cut by 2 bases and J by 4 bases, with 10 bases left in between. In DNA form, the CDR3 reads TGTGCCAGCAGCGTGGGGACGGATTACAATGAGCAGTTCTTC. Amino acids: CASSVGTDYNEQFF. The whole variable domain, remainder taken from reference TRBV9 and TRBJ2-1, is DSGVTQTPKHLITATGQRVTLRCSPRSGDLSVYWYQQSLDQGLQFLIQYYNGEERAKGNILERFSAQQFPDLHSELNLSSLELGDSALYFCASSVGTDYNEQFFGPGTRLTVL.